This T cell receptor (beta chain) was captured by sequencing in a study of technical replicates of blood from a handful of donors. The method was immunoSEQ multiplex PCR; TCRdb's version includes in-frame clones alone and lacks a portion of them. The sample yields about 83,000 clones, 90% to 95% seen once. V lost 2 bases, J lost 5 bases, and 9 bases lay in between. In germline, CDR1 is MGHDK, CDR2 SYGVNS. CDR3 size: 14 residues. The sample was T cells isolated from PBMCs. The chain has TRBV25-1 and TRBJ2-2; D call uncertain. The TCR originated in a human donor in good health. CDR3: CASSEPVETGELFF. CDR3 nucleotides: TGTGCCAGCAGTGAACCGGTAGAAACCGGGGAGCTGTTTTTT.